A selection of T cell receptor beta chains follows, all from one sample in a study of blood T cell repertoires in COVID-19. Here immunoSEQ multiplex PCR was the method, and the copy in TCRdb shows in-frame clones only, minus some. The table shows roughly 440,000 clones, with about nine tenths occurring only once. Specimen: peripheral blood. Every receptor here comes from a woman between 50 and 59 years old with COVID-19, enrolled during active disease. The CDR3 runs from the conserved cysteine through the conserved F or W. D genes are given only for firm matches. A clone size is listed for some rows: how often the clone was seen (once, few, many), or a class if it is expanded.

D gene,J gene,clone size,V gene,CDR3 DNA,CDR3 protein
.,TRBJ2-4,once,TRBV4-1,TGCGCCAGCAGCCACGCGCAGGGGAAAAACATTCAGTACTTC,CASSHAQGKNIQYF
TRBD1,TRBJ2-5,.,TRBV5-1,TGCGCCAGCGGGACAGGGGTATCCCAAGAGACCCAGTACTTC,CASGTGVSQETQYF
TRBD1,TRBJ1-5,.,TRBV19,TGTGCCAGCCTGGACAGGCGGGGAAATAGCAATCAGCCCCAGCATTTT,CASLDRRGNSNQPQHF
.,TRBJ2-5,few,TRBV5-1,TGCGCCAGCAGCTCCCTCCCGGGTGGAAGGGGGACTAAATCGGAGACCCAGTACTTC,CASSSLPGGRGTKSETQYF
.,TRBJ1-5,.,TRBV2,TGTGCCAGCAGGAGGGGGATCAATCAGCCCCAGCATTTT,CASRRGINQPQHF
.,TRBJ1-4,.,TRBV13,TGTGCCAGCAGCCTGGGAGGTTCGGGTGAAAAACTGTTTTTT,CASSLGGSGEKLFF
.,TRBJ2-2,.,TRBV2,TGTGCCAGCAGTTTTACACTAAACACCGGGGAGCTGTTTTTT,CASSFTLNTGELFF
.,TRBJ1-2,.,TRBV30,TGTGCCTGGAGTGGAGGCGGCTACACCTTC,CAWSGGGYTF
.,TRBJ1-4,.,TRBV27,TGTGCCAGCAGCTTGGGAGAAGGTTCGGGACATGCCTTTGAAAAACTGTTTTTT,CASSLGEGSGHAFEKLFF
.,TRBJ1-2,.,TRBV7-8,TGTGCCAGCAGCTTATCAGGGGCAGTTGGGTATGGCTACACCTTC,CASSLSGAVGYGYTF
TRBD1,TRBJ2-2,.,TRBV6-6,TGTGCCAGCAAAGTCGAGGGGGCAGCAACCGGGGAGCTGTTTTTT,CASKVEGAATGELFF
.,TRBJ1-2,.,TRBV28,TGTGCCAGCAGTTTAGATACAGGGACCTTTTCTTATGGCTACACCTTC,CASSLDTGTFSYGYTF
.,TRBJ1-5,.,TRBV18,TGTGCCAGCTCAAATAGACAGAATCAGCCCCAGCATTTT,CASSNRQNQPQHF
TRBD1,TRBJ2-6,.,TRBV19,TGTGCCAGTAGTATTATAGGGGCCAGGGGGCTGGCTGGGGCCAACGTCCTGACTTTC,CASSIIGARGLAGANVLTF
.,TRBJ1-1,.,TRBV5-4,TGTGCCAGCAGCTTCGGGGGGGACATGAACACTGAAGCTTTCTTT,CASSFGGDMNTEAFF
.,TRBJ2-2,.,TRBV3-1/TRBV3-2,TGTGCCAGCAGCCAATCTTCGGGGGGGGAGCTGTTTTTT,CASSQSSGGELFF
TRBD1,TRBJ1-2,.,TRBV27,TGTGCCAGCAGTAGACAGGGTCGGGTCTACACCTTC,CASSRQGRVYTF
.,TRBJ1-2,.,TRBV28,TGTGCCAGCAGTCCCTTACGGAGGGACTATGGCTACACCTTC,CASSPLRRDYGYTF
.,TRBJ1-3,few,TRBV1,TGCACCAGCAGCCAAGCCTCAGGGGGGACACCTGGAAACACCATATATTTT,CTSSQASGGTPGNTIYF
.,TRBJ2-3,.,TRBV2,TGTGCCAGCATCGGGTCCCGCACAGATACGCAGTATTTT,CASIGSRTDTQYF
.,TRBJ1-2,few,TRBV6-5,TGTGCCAGCAGAACAGGGTTTGGCTACACCTTC,CASRTGFGYTF
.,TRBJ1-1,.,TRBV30,TGTGCCTGCAGTTGGGTAGGGGGATACACTGAAGCTTTCTTT,CACSWVGGYTEAFF
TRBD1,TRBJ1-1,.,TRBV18,TGTGCCAGCTCACCCCCCGGGACAGGGGACACTGAAGCTTTCTTT,CASSPPGTGDTEAFF
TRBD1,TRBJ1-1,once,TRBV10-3,TGTGCCATCAGTGAAGGACAGGGAGGAGCTTTCTTT,CAISEGQGGAFF
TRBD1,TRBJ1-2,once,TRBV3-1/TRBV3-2,TGTGCCAGCAGCCAAGTCGGGGGACCGACAGGGTGGGGCTACACCTTC,CASSQVGGPTGWGYTF